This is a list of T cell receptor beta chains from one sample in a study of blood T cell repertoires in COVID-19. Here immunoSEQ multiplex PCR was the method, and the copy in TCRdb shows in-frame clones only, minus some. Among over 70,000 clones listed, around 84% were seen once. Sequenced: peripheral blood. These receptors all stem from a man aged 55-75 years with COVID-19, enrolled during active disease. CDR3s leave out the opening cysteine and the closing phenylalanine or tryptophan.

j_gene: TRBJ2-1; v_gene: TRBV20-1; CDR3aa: SASQLAGENSYNEQF
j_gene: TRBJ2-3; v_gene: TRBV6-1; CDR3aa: ASREGFHSTDTQY
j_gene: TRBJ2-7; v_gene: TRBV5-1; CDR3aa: ASSLAGQAYEQY
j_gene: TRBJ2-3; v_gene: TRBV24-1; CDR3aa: ATSDPSTSGRRDTQY
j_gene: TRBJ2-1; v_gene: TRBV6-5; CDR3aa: ASSGSQAGTNEQF
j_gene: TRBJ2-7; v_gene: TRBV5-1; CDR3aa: ASSGQTAYEQY
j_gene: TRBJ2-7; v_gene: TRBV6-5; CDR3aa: ASSRTGNYEQY
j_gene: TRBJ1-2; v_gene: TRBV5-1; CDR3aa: ASSLTGQGYGYT
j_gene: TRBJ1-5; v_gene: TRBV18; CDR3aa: ASSTEQGWQPQH
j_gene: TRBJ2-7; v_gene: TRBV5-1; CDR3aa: ASSLGLAGLYEQY
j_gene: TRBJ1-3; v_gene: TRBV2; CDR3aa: ASKTTGTSGNTIY
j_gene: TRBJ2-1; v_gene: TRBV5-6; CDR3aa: ASSPTSGSGLSYNEQF
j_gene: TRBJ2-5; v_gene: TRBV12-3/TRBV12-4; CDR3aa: ASSRQRGETQY
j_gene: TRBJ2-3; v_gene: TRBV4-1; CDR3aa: ASSQGLAGEDTQY
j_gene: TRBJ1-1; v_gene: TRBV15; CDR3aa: ATSRETPGRATEAF
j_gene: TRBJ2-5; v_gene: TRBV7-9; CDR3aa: ASSPEGPRETQY
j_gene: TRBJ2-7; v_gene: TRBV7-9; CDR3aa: ASSPGTGDY
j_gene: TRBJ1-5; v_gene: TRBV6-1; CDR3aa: ASSDDSDGGQPQH
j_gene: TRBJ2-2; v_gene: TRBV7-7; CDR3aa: ASSLLAVQTGELF
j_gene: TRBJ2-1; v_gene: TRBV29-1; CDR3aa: SVKQGTASREQF
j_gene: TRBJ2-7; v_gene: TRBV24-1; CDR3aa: ATSDFLGTGHYEQY
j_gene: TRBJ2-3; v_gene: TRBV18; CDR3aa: ASSLEYTDTQY
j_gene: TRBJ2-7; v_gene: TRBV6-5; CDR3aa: ASTLGTAYEQY
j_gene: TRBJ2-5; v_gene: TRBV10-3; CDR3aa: AISDYLGGRETQY
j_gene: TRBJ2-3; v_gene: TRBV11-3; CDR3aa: ASSLGLAGVSDTQY
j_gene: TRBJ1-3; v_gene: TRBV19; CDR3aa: ASSMVSRSGNTIY
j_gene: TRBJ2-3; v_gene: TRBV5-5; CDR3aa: ASSLWVATDTQY
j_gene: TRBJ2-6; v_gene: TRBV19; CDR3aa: ASTLNGAGANVLT
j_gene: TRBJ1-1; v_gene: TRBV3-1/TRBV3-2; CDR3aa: ASSFTGRQNTEAF
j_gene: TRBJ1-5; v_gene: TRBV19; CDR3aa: ASSTYGQYNQPQH
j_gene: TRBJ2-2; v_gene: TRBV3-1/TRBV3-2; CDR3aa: ASSQVLGASGELF
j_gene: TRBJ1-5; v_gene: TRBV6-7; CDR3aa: ASDAGNYQPQH